This T cell receptor (beta chain) was sequenced during a study of OX40 agonist ivuxolimab in advanced cancers. The wider study: Ivuxolimab is a fully human IgG2 antibody that activates OX40 (CD134). Three individuals attained partial responses, comprising one hepatocellular carcinoma case and two cutaneous melanoma cases. The study, taken as a whole, reports: The 0.1-3.0 mg/kg partial responders had among the lowest clonal expansion. Mean expanded clone counts were higher in CD8+ than CD4+ T cells.

Trimming removed 5 bases at V and 2 bases at J, with 15 bases between. Germline CDR1 reads MNHEY; CDR2 reads SVGAGI. There are 15 residues in the CDR3. As concerns this clone: No antigen is known for it.

Sequencing was performed with immunoSEQ multiplex PCR; in TCRdb, only in-frame clones are kept and a portion is missing. Among under 90,000 clones, 90% were seen once, and the ten largest hold less than 2%. The chain carries TRBV6-5 and TRBJ1-1; maybe TRBD1 (5 bases). Sequencing used CD4+ or CD8+ T cells sorted from blood, obtained in a trial of the OX40 agonist ivuxolimab. This TCR was recovered from an adult with an advanced solid tumor such as melanoma, head and neck, liver or kidney cancer. The CDR3 nucleotides are TGTGCCAGCAGTACTTTGACAGCGCCAAACACTGAAGCTTTCTTT. This gives the protein CASSTLTAPNTEAFF.